One and the same sample provided the 13 T cell receptor beta chains below, sequenced in a study of blood T cell repertoires in COVID-19. Some clones are missing from TCRdb's copy, which holds only in-frame ones; the method was immunoSEQ multiplex PCR. The sample includes 200,000 to 300,000 clones, over 80% seen only once; the top ten take more than 6%. Sequenced material: peripheral blood. These receptors were collected from a woman aged 60-75 years with active or convalescent COVID-19.

The V call is TRBV7-3, the J call TRBJ1-2, with a tentative D call TRBD1 (6 bases). Trimming took 1 base from V and 8 from J, leaving 14 bases between them. Germline CDR1 SGHTA, CDR2 FQGTGA. The CDR3 runs to 14 residues. CDR3 loop: CASSLIGGGEGYTF. The DNA of the CDR3 is TGTGCCAGCAGCTTAATCGGCGGGGGCGAAGGCTACACCTTC.

The rearrangement uses TRBV5-4 and TRBJ2-1; no clear D gene. The CDR3 covers 15 residues. Germline V lookup: CDR1 SGHNT, CDR2 YYREEE (reference sequence). V lost 2 bases, J lost 0 bases, and 9 bases lay in between. The CDR3 region is CASSFPPSSYNEQFF. The DNA of the CDR3 is TGTGCCAGCAGCTTCCCCCCCAGCTCCTACAATGAGCAGTTCTTC.

The gene calls are TRBV7-6 and TRBJ2-3; a possible D gene is TRBD2 (6 bases). The CDR3 contains 15 residues. Germline V gives CDR1 SGHVS, CDR2 FNYEAQ. The ends were cut back, 2 bases at V and 0 bases at J, with 9 bases in the middle. The CDR3 is CASSLIGTSTDTQYF. DNA for the CDR3: TGTGCCAGCAGCTTAATAGGGACTAGCACAGATACGCAGTATTTT.

The chain joins TRBV5-1 to TRBJ2-7; TRBD1 might be the D (6 bases). The germline V gene has CDR1 SGHRS and CDR2 YFSETQ. The CDR3 is 14 residues long. V lost 0 bases and J lost 5, with 12 bases in between. Here the CDR3 reads CASSLDGAGDEQYV. DNA for the CDR3: TGCGCCAGCAGCTTGGATGGGGCAGGGGACGAGCAGTACGTC.

This chain uses TRBV19 with TRBJ1-4; D might be TRBD1 (5 bases). CDR1 and CDR2 (germline): LNHDA, SQIVND (reference sequence). The V end lost 2 bases, the J end lost 14 bases, and 18 bases lay between the germline ends. The CDR3 contains 14 residues. CDR3: CASSITGLRVTLFF. In nucleotides, the CDR3 is TGTGCCAGTAGTATAACAGGCTTAAGGGTAACGCTGTTTTTT.

The chain is built from TRBV7-3 and TRBJ2-1, with 7 bases aligning to TRBD2. The CDR3 has 16 amino acids. CDR1 SGHTA and CDR2 FQGTGA come from the germline V gene. V shed 0 bases and J 3 bases; nucleotides not matched to a gene: 5. The CDR3 DNA is TGTGCCAGCAGCTTAACAGGCCCTAGCGGCTACAATGAGCAGTTCTTC. This sequence encodes CASSLTGPSGYNEQFF.

The chain couples TRBV10-3 to TRBJ2-7, with 7 bases lining up with TRBD1. The CDR3 runs 14 residues. Germline V lookup: CDR1 ENHRY, CDR2 SYGVKD. Trimming took 6 bases from V and 5 from J; bases not matched to a gene: 10. Here the CDR3 reads CAIRIRDSSHEQYF. The DNA of the CDR3 is TGTGCCATCAGGATCCGGGACAGCTCACACGAGCAGTACTTC.

In nucleotides, the CDR3 is TGTGCCAGCAGCACCGCCGGGAGCCATAACGAGCAGTACTTC. Translating gives CASSTAGSHNEQYF. V is TRBV7-3 and J is TRBJ2-7, with a tentative D call TRBD2 (6 bases). The V end lost 5 bases, the J end lost 5 bases, and 16 bases lay between the germline ends. Looked up from germline, CDR1 is SGHTA and CDR2 is FQGTGA. CDR3 size: 14 residues.

V is TRBV6-5 and J is TRBJ1-2; D perhaps matches TRBD1 (5 bases). The germline V gene encodes CDR1 MNHEY and CDR2 SVGAGI. The CDR3 runs 13 residues. The V end lost 0 bases, the J end lost 8 bases, and 10 bases lay between the germline ends. This CDR3 is CASSYSGGWGYTF. CDR3 nucleotide sequence: TGTGCCAGCAGTTACTCGGGGGGATGGGGCTACACCTTC.

The rearrangement joins TRBV5-8 to TRBJ1-4; 7 positions agree with TRBD1. This CDR3 is 14 amino acids long. Germline V CDR1 and CDR2: SGHTS, YDEGEE. Losses at the gene ends were 1 base for V and 7 bases for J; bases not matched to a gene: 4. The CDR3 protein is CASSLRGGGEKLFF. Here the CDR3 DNA reads TGTGCCAGCAGCTTGAGAGGGGGCGGTGAAAAACTGTTTTTT. Full variable domain (rest looked up from reference TRBV5-8 and TRBJ1-4): EAGVTQSPTHLIKTRGQQATLRCSPISGHTSVYWYQQALGLGLQFLLWYDEGEERNRGNFPPRFSGRQFPNYSSELNVNALELEDSALYLCASSLRGGGEKLFFGSGTQLSVL.

V gene TRBV5-1 combines with J gene TRBJ2-2; 10 nucleotides agree with TRBD1. The germline CDR1 and CDR2 sequences are SGHRS and YFSETQ. The CDR3 is made up of 16 amino acids. J was trimmed by 5 bases and V by 1 base; bases with no gene match: 5. The CDR3 coding sequence is TGCGCCAGCAGCTTGAACCGGGACAGGGGAACCGGGGAGCTGTTTTTT. Encoded protein: CASSLNRDRGTGELFF.

The chain links TRBV10-2 to TRBJ1-1; D ambiguous. Germline V gene sequence: CDR1 WSHSY, CDR2 SAAADI. This CDR3 is built from 12 residues. Between the trimmed V and J ends, which lost 4 bases and 5 bases, there was a span of 8 bases. The CDR3 sequence is CASSGTGTEAFF. Written as DNA, the CDR3 is TGCGCCAGCAGTGGCACGGGGACTGAAGCTTTCTTT.

This chain links TRBV5-1 with TRBJ2-3; TRBD2 aligns across 7 bases. Trimming removed 1 base from V and 2 bases from J; junction bases left unmatched: 1. Per the germline V gene, CDR1 is SGHRS and CDR2 is YFSETQ. This CDR3 spans 14 amino acids. The CDR3 is CASSLLAATDTQYF. The CDR3 coding sequence is TGCGCCAGCAGCTTGCTAGCGGCCACAGATACGCAGTATTTT.